Each of the 9 T cell receptor beta chains below was sequenced from the same sample in a study of T cells after posttransplantation cyclophosphamide. Here immunoSEQ multiplex PCR was the method, and the copy in TCRdb shows in-frame clones only, minus some. This sample carries approximately 7,500 clones, none of them present only once. Busulfan-fludarabine conditioning, marrow transplant, and cyclophosphamide on days +3 and +4 were administered. This specimen was PBMCs, taken around 90 days after allogeneic stem cell transplant with posttransplant cyclophosphamide. These TCRs come from a female patient aged 55-70 years who received an allogeneic stem cell transplant from an unrelated donor, was CMV-positive, and had acute GVHD only. Some T cells here may be from the graft donor.

This clone was seen at least ten times. The chain carries TRBV4-1 and TRBJ1-2; TRBD1 matches at 10 bases. The V gene end was trimmed by 1 base and the J gene end by 5 bases; junction bases not matched to a gene: 4. CDR1 is MGHRA and CDR2 is YSYEKL in the germline V gene. The CDR3 loop spans 15 amino acids. The CDR3 reads CASSQAPGQGYGYTF. In DNA form, the CDR3 reads TGCGCCAGCAGCCAAGCGCCGGGACAGGGGTATGGCTACACCTTC.

In its sample, this clone was seen many times. This rearrangement joins TRBV4-1 to TRBJ2-3; no clear D. Trimming shortened V by 1 base and J by 0 bases, and 8 bases separated the two germline ends. Germline CDR1 reads MGHRA; CDR2 reads YSYEKL. The CDR3 loop spans 15 amino acids. The CDR3 DNA sequence: TGCGCCAGCAGCCAAGTACTCACCAGCACAGATACGCAGTATTTT. It translates to CASSQVLTSTDTQYF.

This clone showed up many times. The chain combines TRBV10-3 with TRBJ2-2; a weak D match, TRBD1 (6 bases). The CDR3 is 14 amino acids. Looked up from germline, CDR1 is ENHRY and CDR2 is SYGVKD. V was cut by 4 bases and J by 1 base, with 7 bases left in between. The CDR3 here is CAISAGQNTGELFF. CDR3 DNA: TGTGCCATCAGTGCGGGACAGAACACCGGGGAGCTGTTTTTT.

This clone was seen a handful of times. The rearrangement uses TRBV28 and TRBJ2-2, with 8 bases identical to TRBD2. V lost 6 bases, J lost 7 bases, and 7 bases stayed unmatched. The germline V gene has CDR1 MDHEN and CDR2 SYDVKM. This CDR3 is 14 amino acids long. CDR3 residues: CASRGLVEIGELFF. DNA of the CDR3: TGTGCCAGCAGGGGACTAGTTGAAATCGGGGAGCTGTTTTTT.

This clone occurred many times. The V gene is TRBV12-3 or TRBV12-4, the J gene TRBJ2-1; 7 positions match TRBD1. The V and J ends lost 5 bases and 3 bases, in that order; junction bases with no gene match: 10. The CDR3 loop spans 16 amino acids. In nucleotides, the CDR3 is TGTGCCAGCAGTAGCCGACAGGGTTCTTTCTACAATGAGCAGTTCTTC. The encoded protein is CASSSRQGSFYNEQFF.

V is TRBV29-1 and J is TRBJ2-1; 9 bases are a match to TRBD1. Losses at the gene ends were 6 bases for V and 8 bases for J; bases not matched to a gene: 11. The germline V gene encodes CDR1 SQVTM and CDR2 ANQGSEA. The CDR3 totals 14 residues. Written as DNA, the CDR3 is TGCAGCGTCGGGCTCGGGACAGGGCATCATGAGCAGTTCTTC. Translated, it gives CSVGLGTGHHEQFF.

There are many counts of this clone. This chain uses TRBV7-8 with TRBJ1-5; the D gene is possibly TRBD1 (5 bases). With 0 bases removed from V and 0 bases from J, the gap between germline ends came to 15 bases. CDR3 length: 18 amino acids. Germline assignment: CDR1 SGHVS and CDR2 FQNEAQ. The CDR3 spells CASSLANLRQYSNQPQHF. As DNA, the CDR3 is TGTGCCAGCAGCTTAGCGAATCTCCGACAGTATAGCAATCAGCCCCAGCATTTT.

This clone was detected ten times or more. V and J are TRBV7-9 and TRBJ2-5, with TRBD1 matching over 8 bases. CDR1 is SEHNR, CDR2 FQNEAQ, per germline (reference sequence). CDR3 length: 14 amino acids. After removal of 6 bases from V and 5 bases from J, the junction contained 8 bases not matched to a gene. The CDR3 DNA sequence: TGTGCCAGCAGACCAAACGGACAGGGCGAGACCCAGTACTTC. This gives the protein CASRPNGQGETQYF.

This clone was counted ten times or more. The rearrangement uses TRBV19 and TRBJ1-5; D unclear. The CDR3 is made up of 15 amino acids. Germline V lookup: CDR1 LNHDA, CDR2 SQIVND (reference sequence). The V end was cut by 3 bases, the J end by 0 bases, with 9 bases between. CDR3 sequence: CASSIRLASNQPQHF. In DNA form, the CDR3 reads TGTGCCAGTAGTATCCGCCTAGCTAGCAATCAGCCCCAGCATTTT.